This T cell receptor beta chain was sequenced in a study of cytotoxic CD8 clonotypes in ibrutinib-treated CLL. Study background: Responses comprised 25 or so partial and 2 complete; at median around 6 years, roughly 15 remained remitted and about 12 progressed.

The J segment lost 10 bases and the V segment lost 0 bases, leaving 6 bases of the junction unmatched. Germline V gene lookup returns CDR1 LNHDA and CDR2 SQIVND (reference sequence). The CDR3 runs to 14 residues. Regarding this clone: What it binds is not known.

Broader study findings: Public clonotypes showed up rarely, and on treatment they shrank or held steady.

Investigators sought sequencing depths of between 1 in 200,000 and 1 in 1 million T cells. Measured with immunoSEQ multiplex PCR; TCRdb has only the in-frame clones, and not every one. The table shows approximately 35,000 clones, with about two thirds occurring only once. The sample here was PBMCs, taken at disease progression, from a patient treated with ibrutinib. The V and J genes are TRBV19 and TRBJ2-1, with 7 bases aligning to TRBD1. This clonotype was sampled from a human donor with chronic lymphocytic leukemia. This chain's CDR3 is CASSIEAGGREQFF. CDR3 nucleotides: TGTGCCAGTAGTATAGAAGCAGGGGGTCGCGAGCAGTTCTTC.